The rows below give T cell receptor beta chains drawn from one sample of a study of PD-1 blockade in mismatch repair-deficient tumors. TCRdb's copy holds only in-frame clones and misses some; the assay was immunoSEQ multiplex PCR. The sample lists 75,000 to 80,000 clones; approximately 80% were seen once. This material consisted of peripheral blood, taken 44 weeks after starting pembrolizumab. Receptors originate from an adult with mismatch repair-deficient cancer. The CDR3 runs from the conserved cysteine through the conserved F or W. Each record gives: V gene, clone size, J gene, D gene, CDR3 DNA, CDR3 protein. The D gene is left open where the match is weak. Rows give clone size only sometimes, using once, few, many, or a class for an expanded clone.

>TRBV6-6|many|TRBJ2-7|.
TGTGCCAGCAGCCGTGACGGCTACGAGCAGTACTTC
CASSRDGYEQYF
>TRBV29-1|.|TRBJ2-3|TRBD1
TGCAGCGTAGCTCCCCTCCCGGACAGGGGGTTCGATACGCAGTATTTT
CSVAPLPDRGFDTQYF
>TRBV4-2|.|TRBJ2-7|.
TGTGCCAGCAGCCAGGTGGCGGTAGGGGGCTCCTACGAGCAGTACTTC
CASSQVAVGGSYEQYF
>TRBV4-3|few|TRBJ2-1|.
TGCGCCAGCAGCCAAGAAGGGTCCTACAATGAGCAGTTCTTC
CASSQEGSYNEQFF
>TRBV12-5|few|TRBJ1-3|.
TGTGCTAGTGGTCCAACCCTACGGGGCTCTGGAAACACCATATATTTT
CASGPTLRGSGNTIYF
>TRBV7-9|.|TRBJ1-4|TRBD1
TGTGCCAGCAGCTCCGATCGACAGGGAAGGAGGGAAAAACTGTTTTTT
CASSSDRQGRREKLFF
>TRBV12-5|.|TRBJ1-1|.
TGTGCTAGTGGTTCGACAGGAGGTTCTGAAGCTTTCTTT
CASGSTGGSEAFF
>TRBV4-2|.|TRBJ1-4|.
TGTGCCAGCAGCCAAACCGCAGCTAGAGATGAAAAACTGTTTTTT
CASSQTAARDEKLFF
>TRBV29-1|.|TRBJ2-7|TRBD1
TGCAGCGTTGAAGATTTTGCAGGGGGCGACGAGCAGTACTTC
CSVEDFAGGDEQYF
>TRBV7-9|.|TRBJ2-3|.
TGTGCCAGCAACAGGGGAGGGGCGGATACGCAGTATTTT
CASNRGGADTQYF
>TRBV4-2|.|TRBJ1-2|.
TGTGCCAGCAGCCAAGAGAGTTTGGGGTATGGCTACACCTTC
CASSQESLGYGYTF
>TRBV6-1|.|TRBJ2-7|.
TGTGCCAGCACCAGGACAGCCACTTCCTACGAGCAGTACTTC
CASTRTATSYEQYF
>TRBV6-1|once|TRBJ2-2|TRBD2
TGTGCCAGCAGTGAACTGGGACTAGCGGGCTGGACCGGGGAGCTGTTTTTT
CASSELGLAGWTGELFF
>TRBV9|few|TRBJ2-7|.
TGTGCCAGCAGCCCCTACGACTGGGACGAGCAGTACTTC
CASSPYDWDEQYF
>TRBV9|.|TRBJ2-2|.
TGTGCCAGCAGCGTAGCTATAGCGACGAACACCGGGGAGCTGTTTTTT
CASSVAIATNTGELFF
>TRBV7-2|.|TRBJ2-2|.
TGTGCCAGCAGGCCTCGGGTAGGCGGGGAGCTGTTTTTT
CASRPRVGGELFF
>TRBV5-1|.|TRBJ2-6|TRBD1
TGCGCCAGCAGCTTGGGTACAGGGGGCACTGGGGCCAACGTCCTGACTTTC
CASSLGTGGTGANVLTF